The next 19 T cell receptor beta chains were all read from a single sample in a study of blood T cells in healthy people across ages. A second PCR, run for roughly 7 to 12 cycles, used a sample-barcoded 5' primer plus a J-beta primer mix. TCRdb reprocessed the 5' RACE reads with MiXCR, giving one entry per CDR3 protein. The sample includes more than 500,000 distinct CDR3 sequences, about 27% seen only once; the top ten take roughly 3.5%. A further study also used this sample, focusing on T cells of mothers and their children.

Sequencing was done on a sample of blood. The source of these receptors is a boy aged 2 to 9 in good health.

This clonotype was detected only a few times. The rearrangement links TRBV9 to TRBJ2-2; D is ambiguous. Germline V gene lookup returns CDR1 SGDLS and CDR2 YYNGEE. The germline V and J ends were trimmed by 3 bases and 0 bases, with 6 bases remaining between them. This CDR3 region has 14 residues. The CDR3 here is CASSAQANTGELFF. For the CDR3, the DNA is TGTGCCAGCAGCGCCCAGGCGAACACCGGGGAGCTGTTTTTT.

The sample holds a few counts of this clonotype. The chain combines TRBV18 with TRBJ1-5; 8 positions agree with TRBD1. V dropped 3 bases and J dropped 4; count of bases not matched to a gene: 5. There are 15 residues in the CDR3. CDR1 KGHSH and CDR2 LQKENI come from the germline V gene. This CDR3 is CASSPDRGGNQPQHF. CDR3 in DNA: TGTGCCAGCTCACCCGACAGGGGAGGGAATCAGCCCCAGCATTTT.

This chain uses TRBV12-3 or TRBV12-4 with TRBJ1-4; weak D call: TRBD1 (5 bases). Trimming removed 7 bases from V and 6 bases from J, with 12 bases in between. This CDR3 is built from 13 residues. The CDR3 protein is CASTSGVDEKLFF. As DNA, the CDR3 is TGTGCCAGCACCTCGGGGGTAGATGAAAAACTGTTTTTT.

This chain connects TRBV9 to TRBJ2-1; 8 bases map to TRBD2. The CDR3 contains 17 residues. In germline, CDR1 is SGDLS, CDR2 YYNGEE. The junction had 12 bases not matched to a gene; V was cut back by 4 bases and J by 3 bases. The CDR3 nucleotides are TGTGCCAGCAGCCCCTTCGACCGGGGGGGCGGCTACAATGAGCAGTTCTTC. This codes for CASSPFDRGGGYNEQFF. Full variable domain (missing parts from reference TRBV9 and TRBJ2-1): DSGVTQTPKHLITATGQRVTLRCSPRSGDLSVYWYQQSLDQGLQFLIQYYNGEERAKGNILERFSAQQFPDLHSELNLSSLELGDSALYFCASSPFDRGGGYNEQFFGPGTRLTVL.

The chain couples TRBV2 to TRBJ2-1, with D perhaps matching TRBD2 (6 bases). V dropped 6 bases and J dropped 0 bases, with 21 bases sitting between them. The length of the CDR3 is 18 residues. Per the germline V gene, CDR1 is SNHLY and CDR2 is FYNNEI. For the CDR3, the DNA is TGTGCCAGCAGGGGGGGATCGACTGGGCGGAGCTCCTACAATGAGCAGTTCTTC. Protein sequence: CASRGGSTGRSSYNEQFF.

Here the CDR3 reads CASSLEVENTEAFF. CDR3 nucleotide sequence: TGTGCCAGCAGCTTAGAGGTAGAGAACACTGAAGCTTTCTTT. The chain employs TRBV7-6 and TRBJ1-1; no definite D call. The CDR3 sequence is 14 residues long. V lost 1 base, J lost 1 base, and 7 bases lay in between. Germline V lookup: CDR1 SGHVS, CDR2 FNYEAQ.

This clonotype occurred a few times. The J gene is TRBJ1-5, the V gene TRBV25-1; possibly TRBD1 for D (6 bases). The CDR3 contains 15 residues. CDR1 is MGHDK and CDR2 is SYGVNS in the germline V gene. Trimming stripped 4 bases from V and 1 base from J, with 11 bases between. The CDR3 reads CASSAPGQSNQPQHF. For the CDR3, the DNA is TGTGCCAGCAGTGCTCCTGGACAGAGCAATCAGCCCCAGCATTTT.

This clonotype was observed a few times. This chain links TRBV19 with TRBJ1-6; the match to TRBD1 covers 9 bases. The CDR3 is 18 amino acids. V lost 7 bases to trimming and J lost 4 bases; unmatched junction nucleotides: 14. Per germline, CDR1 LNHDA and CDR2 SQIVND (reference sequence). CDR3 protein: CASMRTGVPFFYNSPLHF. CDR3 sequence (DNA): TGTGCCAGTATGCGGACAGGGGTCCCTTTTTTTTATAATTCACCCCTCCACTTT.

The J gene is TRBJ2-1, the V gene TRBV3-1, with D uncertain. Germline V gene lookup returns CDR1 LGHDT and CDR2 YNNKEL (reference sequence). The CDR3 spans 15 residues. V dropped 0 bases and J dropped 0 bases, with 6 bases sitting between them. CDR3 DNA: TGTGCCAGCAGCCAAGATCCGAGCTCCTACAATGAGCAGTTCTTC. Translation gives CASSQDPSSYNEQFF.

This clonotype appeared a few times. The gene calls are TRBV10-3 and TRBJ2-3, with D tentatively TRBD2 (6 bases). This CDR3 is built from 16 residues. Germline V lookup: CDR1 ENHRY, CDR2 SYGVKD. Trimming took off 8 bases at V and 7 bases at J, with 25 bases between the two ends. In DNA, the CDR3 is TGTGCCATCCGTGTCAAGGGACTCTTAATGACCCATACGCAGTATTTT. This translates into CAIRVKGLLMTHTQYF.

This clonotype was seen only a few times. The V call is TRBV10-3, the J call TRBJ2-3; the match to TRBD2 covers 16 bases. The CDR3 spans 16 residues. V lost 6 bases and J lost 4; bases outside the gene matches: 4. Looked up from germline, CDR1 is ENHRY and CDR2 is SYGVKD. CDR3 region: CAISGTSGGAADTQYF. The CDR3 coding sequence is TGTGCCATCAGCGGGACTAGCGGGGGGGCCGCAGATACGCAGTATTTT.

The chain links TRBV9 to TRBJ2-4; 9 positions agree with TRBD1. V shed 0 bases, J shed 8 bases, and the junction held 9 bases outside the gene matches. Germline CDR1 is SGDLS and CDR2 is YYNGEE. The CDR3 consists of 16 residues. CDR3 in amino acids: CASSVAETGGRDIQYF. CDR3 nucleotides: TGTGCCAGCAGCGTAGCTGAAACAGGGGGCAGGGACATTCAGTACTTC. The full variable domain, in which reference TRBV9 and TRBJ2-4 provide the parts outside the CDR3, is DSGVTQTPKHLITATGQRVTLRCSPRSGDLSVYWYQQSLDQGLQFLIQYYNGEERAKGNILERFSAQQFPDLHSELNLSSLELGDSALYFCASSVAETGGRDIQYFGAGTRLSVL.

A few counts support this clonotype. This chain links TRBV20-1 with TRBJ2-7; D not resolved. The CDR3 is 11 amino acids. Trimming removed 1 base at V and 4 bases at J, with 5 bases between. Per the germline V gene, CDR1 is DFQATT and CDR2 is SNEGSKA (reference sequence). The CDR3 region is CSARAIYEQYF. As DNA, the CDR3 is TGCAGTGCTAGAGCGATATACGAGCAGTACTTC.

The chain combines TRBV6-5 with TRBJ2-2, with 7 positions matching TRBD2. The CDR3 runs to 18 residues. Looked up from germline, CDR1 is MNHEY and CDR2 is SVGAGI. V lost 2 bases, J lost 2 bases, and 11 bases stayed unmatched. The CDR3 coding sequence is TGTGCCAGCAGTTACGCCCGCGCGGGGAGGGATAACACCGGGGAGCTGTTTTTT. Its translation: CASSYARAGRDNTGELFF.

This clonotype was counted only a few times. The chain recombines TRBV14 with TRBJ2-3; D gene uncertain. The CDR3 consists of 14 residues. Germline V gives CDR1 SGHDN, CDR2 FVKESK. The V end lost 0 bases, the J end lost 0 bases, and 4 bases lay between the germline ends. CDR3 DNA sequence: TGTGCCAGCAGCCAAGATGAGAGCACAGATACGCAGTATTTT. It translates to CASSQDESTDTQYF.

The J gene is TRBJ2-7, the V gene TRBV6-6; 9 nucleotides match TRBD2. The CDR3 covers 14 residues. The germline V gene has CDR1 MNHNY and CDR2 SVGAGI (reference sequence). V lost 5 bases and J lost 6; bases outside the gene matches: 8. CDR3 sequence reads: CASSLGLAGTEQYF. DNA for the CDR3: TGTGCCAGCAGTCTGGGGCTAGCGGGAACCGAGCAGTACTTC.

The chain combines TRBV5-1 with TRBJ2-5; no definite D call. CDR3 length: 12 residues. The germline V gene has CDR1 SGHRS and CDR2 YFSETQ. Trimming took 6 bases from V and 5 from J, leaving 11 bases between them. The DNA for the CDR3 is TGCGCCAGCAAATCCCCCGGGGAGACCCAGTACTTC. It encodes CASKSPGETQYF.

The rearrangement links TRBV28 to TRBJ2-7; a weak D match, TRBD2 (6 bases). This CDR3 contains 16 residues. Per the germline V gene, CDR1 is MDHEN and CDR2 is SYDVKM. V shed 3 bases and J shed 0 bases, with 15 bases lying between them. The CDR3 protein is CASSFLGGESSYEQYF. DNA of the CDR3: TGTGCCAGCAGTTTCTTAGGCGGGGAGAGCTCCTACGAGCAGTACTTC.

This clonotype appeared a few times. The chain uses TRBV12-3 or TRBV12-4 and TRBJ2-7; D is ambiguous. V lost 6 bases to trimming and J lost 5 bases, with 11 bases between them. This CDR3 contains 12 residues. The CDR3 DNA reads as TGTGCCAGCAGCCGATCCCTAGACGAGCAGTACTTC. Its translation is CASSRSLDEQYF.